Shown below are 5 T cell receptor beta chains from a single sample sequenced in a study of human T cells and chemical hapten exposure. TCRdb redid the calling of the RACE reads with MiXCR, one entry per CDR3 protein. The sample consists of some 97,000 distinct CDR3 sequences, roughly 27% of them appearing once. Time point indicated: patch test 3, about 24 weeks after DPC sensitization. Sample treatment: therapeutic diphenylcyclopropenone sensitization with weekly scalp DPC. Sequencing was performed on whole blood, taken in connection with sensitization to the hapten diphenylcyclopropenone (DPC). These receptors were taken from a man in his forties with alopecia areata. Some clones in this sample may be carry-over from other donors' samples.

The chain joins TRBV10-3 to TRBJ1-6; D might be TRBD1 (5 bases). Per germline, CDR1 ENHRY and CDR2 SYGVKD. CDR3 length: 13 amino acids. The V end lost 3 bases, the J end lost 9 bases, and 9 bases lay between the germline ends. The CDR3 spells CAISDQGRSPLHF. In DNA, the CDR3 is TGTGCCATCAGTGACCAGGGACGTTCACCCCTCCACTTT.

This clonotype was counted a few times. The V call is TRBV6-2 or TRBV6-3, the J call TRBJ2-3, with TRBD2 identical over 8 bases. The length of the CDR3 is 12 residues. Per germline, CDR1 MNHEY and CDR2 SVGEGT. Unmatched junction bases numbered 10, after V lost 7 bases and J lost 13 bases. This chain's CDR3 is CASTAGTSWKYF. CDR3 DNA sequence: TGTGCCAGCACTGCCGGGACTAGTTGGAAGTATTTT.

This clonotype was seen more than once but under ten times. The CDR3 bases are TGTGCCAGCAGTTACAATGGACTAGCGGAAAACACCGGGGAGCTGTTTTTT. Translated: CASSYNGLAENTGELFF. The chain recombines TRBV6-5 with TRBJ2-2; 10 nucleotides line up with TRBD2. Losses at the gene ends were 2 bases for V and 2 bases for J; bases not matched to a gene: 5. Germline CDR1 is MNHEY and CDR2 is SVGAGI. The CDR3 runs to 17 residues.

This clonotype was seen only a few times. V is TRBV6-5 and J is TRBJ2-3; perhaps TRBD2 as D (5 bases). In germline, CDR1 is MNHEY, CDR2 SVGAGI. There are 16 residues in the CDR3. V lost 2 bases and J lost 3, with 15 bases in between. The CDR3: CASSYPDGEGTDTQYF. CDR3 sequence (DNA): TGTGCCAGCAGTTACCCTGACGGGGAAGGGACAGATACGCAGTATTTT.

V and J are TRBV5-1 and TRBJ2-5, with TRBD2 identical over 12 bases. V shed 5 bases and J 4 bases; nucleotides not matched to a gene: 12. The V gene's germline CDR1 is SGHRS and CDR2 YFSETQ. This CDR3 has 17 residues. CDR3 in amino acids: CASSRLAGGTGGETQYF. Written as DNA, the CDR3 is TGCGCCAGCAGTCGGCTAGCGGGAGGGACGGGAGGAGAGACCCAGTACTTC.